The present entry profiles one T cell receptor (beta chain) with its context. A read error is possible here, since a much larger clone lies one base away. These data are taken from a study of molecular identifiers for immune sequencing clone quantification. The CDR3 consists of 16 residues. Germline lookup yields CDR1 DFQATT and CDR2 SNEGSKA (reference sequence). The V end was cut by 1 base, the J end by 2 bases, with 18 bases between. In the sort, naive CD8 T cells were defined as CD8+CD4-CCR7+CD45RA+. TCRdb reprocessed the PCR reads via MiXCR and lists one record per CDR3 protein. The data hold 300,000 to 350,000 distinct CDR3 sequences, with about a fifth observed a single time.

The receptor was isolated from a human donor in good health. Some libraries in this study had Jurkat cell RNA spiked in. The chain employs TRBV20-1 and TRBJ2-7; D is unclear. Sequenced input: naive CD8+ T cells from blood, with Jurkat cell RNA spiked in. Documented subset: FACS-sorted CD8+CD4-CCR7+CD45RA+ naive T cells. CDR3 region: CSARGQLSRTPYEQYF. The CDR3, as DNA: TGCAGTGCTAGAGGCCAGCTTAGCAGGACCCCCTACGAGCAGTACTTC.